Sequencing of this T cell receptor (beta chain) was carried out in a study of cytomegalovirus exposure and HLA in healthy donors. Notes on the study in general: Subsequent analysis showed first-cohort TCR clusters tending to co-occur in around 110 validation repertoires.

In regard to this clone: Its antigen remains unidentified.

This CDR3 is built from 15 residues. V lost 3 bases to trimming and J lost 5 bases; unmatched junction nucleotides: 7. Germline assignment: CDR1 LNHDA and CDR2 SQIVND (reference sequence). Assay used: immunoSEQ multiplex PCR; TCRdb lists only in-frame clones, some missing. Among around 130,000 clones listed, just under 90% were seen once. The chain joins TRBV19 to TRBJ2-5; TRBD1 matches at 9 bases. What was sequenced was PBMCs. The receptor's source is a man aged 30 to 45 in good health and CMV-seronegative. The CDR3 protein is CASSIGTGSPETQYF. In DNA, the CDR3 is TGTGCCAGTAGTATTGGGACAGGGTCTCCGGAGACCCAGTACTTC.